This T cell receptor (beta chain) came from a study of neurological immune-mediated disorders. Overall study: About 90% of the roughly 34 multiple sclerosis patients had relapsing-remitting disease; 3 had secondary progressive. Notes on the study in general: Phylogenetic grouping put 18 of 34 multiple sclerosis patients' repertoires into one related-CDR3 cluster, a possible signature.

This clonotype was seen repeatedly, ten times or more. Its target is unknown. Using its own MiXCR run on the 5' RACE reads, TCRdb lists one record per CDR3 protein. The table shows tens of thousands of distinct CDR3 sequences, with less than 2.5% occurring only once. Germline assignment: CDR1 SGHVS and CDR2 FNYEAQ. This CDR3 region has 13 residues. V lost 5 bases and J lost 6, with 11 bases in between. The TCR comes from a man aged 50 or older with multiple sclerosis. Sequencing was done on a sample of PBMCs. The V gene is TRBV7-6, the J gene TRBJ1-5, with D possibly TRBD1 on 5 matching bases. The CDR3 reads CASSEGRVQPQHF. CDR3 DNA sequence: TGTGCCAGCAGCGAAGGCAGGGTTCAGCCCCAGCATTTT.